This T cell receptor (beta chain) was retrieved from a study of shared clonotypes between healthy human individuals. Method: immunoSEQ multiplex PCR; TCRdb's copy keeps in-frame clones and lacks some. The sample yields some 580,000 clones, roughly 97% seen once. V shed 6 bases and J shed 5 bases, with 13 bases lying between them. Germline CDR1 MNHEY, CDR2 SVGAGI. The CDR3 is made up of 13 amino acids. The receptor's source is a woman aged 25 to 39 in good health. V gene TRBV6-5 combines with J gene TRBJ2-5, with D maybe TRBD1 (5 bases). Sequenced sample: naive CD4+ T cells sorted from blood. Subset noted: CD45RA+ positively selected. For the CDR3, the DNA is TGTGCCAGCAGGGCAGGGCCAGGGGAGACCCAGTACTTC. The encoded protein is CASRAGPGETQYF.